Following are 29 T cell receptor beta chains from one sample sequenced in a study of T-cell reconstitution after alpha-beta-depleted transplantation in children. Points from the study as a whole: One year after transplant, T-cell counts and diversity came mostly from newly produced T cells.

Their antigen targets remain unknown. The TCRbeta library was prepared with unique molecular identifiers. TCRdb analysed the PCR reads with MiXCR anew, one entry per CDR3 protein. The sample comprises about 300,000 distinct CDR3 sequences, around 7.3% of which are singletons, and 9.1% rests with the top ten. The sample in question was peripheral blood, obtained 360 days after TCRalphabeta/CD19-depleted stem cell transplant. These receptor sequences come from a female patient younger than 10 who had a stem cell transplant for Fanconi anemia, so the T cells may come from the graft donor.

This clonotype showed up many times. The V and J genes are TRBV3-1 and TRBJ2-7, with D possibly matching TRBD2 (5 bases). The CDR3 is made up of 12 amino acids. The germline V and J ends were trimmed by 4 bases and 4 bases, with 8 bases remaining between them. Germline V gene data show CDR1 as LGHDT and CDR2 as YNNKEL (reference sequence). The CDR3 region has the DNA TGTGCCAGCAGCCCCGGGATGTACGAGCAGTACTTC. Amino acid sequence: CASSPGMYEQYF.

This chain links TRBV7-9 with TRBJ1-4, with 9 bases identical to TRBD1. This CDR3 region has 15 residues. Germline-derived CDR1 and CDR2 are SEHNR and FQNEAQ (reference sequence). V dropped 2 bases and J dropped 7; count of bases not matched to a gene: 5. The CDR3 DNA sequence: TGTGCCAGCAGCTTAAACAGGGGGCGCGGTGAAAAACTGTTTTTT. This encodes CASSLNRGRGEKLFF.

At least ten counts were recorded for this clonotype. The chain couples TRBV12-3 or TRBV12-4 to TRBJ2-7, with TRBD2 matching over 14 bases. The trim removed 5 bases at V and 3 bases at J, leaving 6 bases unmatched. The CDR3 spans 16 residues. The CDR3 loop reads CASSPSTSGGGYEQYF. CDR3 sequence (DNA): TGTGCCAGCAGTCCCTCGACTAGCGGGGGGGGCTACGAGCAGTACTTC.

The chain has TRBV11-2 and TRBJ1-2, with D unclear. Germline CDR1 and CDR2: SGHAT and FQNNGV. This CDR3 region has 17 residues. With 0 bases removed from V and 0 bases from J, the gap between germline ends came to 14 bases. The CDR3 here is CASSLDPAGSPNYGYTF. The DNA of the CDR3 is TGTGCCAGCAGCTTAGATCCCGCAGGATCACCTAACTATGGCTACACCTTC. Full variable domain (missing parts from reference TRBV11-2 and TRBJ1-2): EAGVAQSPRYKIIEKRQSVAFWCNPISGHATLYWYQQILGQGPKLLIQFQNNGVVDDSQLPKDRFSAERLKGVDSTLKIQPAKLEDSAVYLCASSLDPAGSPNYGYTFGSGTRLTVV.

In its sample, this clonotype was seen many times. This rearrangement joins TRBV27 to TRBJ2-7; D is undetermined. CDR3 length: 18 amino acids. CDR1 is MNHEY, CDR2 SMNVEV, per germline (reference sequence). Trimming stripped 2 bases from V and 0 bases from J, with 20 bases between. CDR3 bases: TGTGCCAGCAGTTTACTTTGGGAAGGCCCAGAGAGCTCCTACGAGCAGTACTTC. Translation: CASSLLWEGPESSYEQYF.

This clonotype was detected only a few times. The J gene is TRBJ2-1, the V gene TRBV11-1; 9 bases align to TRBD2. With 5 bases clipped from V and 2 bases from J, the junction kept 19 bases outside the gene matches. From germline, CDR1 is SGHAT and CDR2 FQDESV (reference sequence). The CDR3 consists of 20 residues. The CDR3 region has the DNA TGTGCCAGCAGCGAAAACGGGGGGGCTAGCGGGATGGGCACCTACAATGAGCAGTTCTTC. Translating gives CASSENGGASGMGTYNEQFF.

The J gene is TRBJ1-2, the V gene TRBV7-8; 7 bases agree with TRBD1. Germline V CDR1 and CDR2: SGHVS, FQNEAQ. This CDR3 has 15 amino acids. V trimming: 5 bases; J trimming: 4 bases; junction bases outside the gene matches: 10. CDR3 coding DNA: TGTGCCAGCAGCCTGGGACAGTCGAGTGTCTATGGCTACACCTTC. It yields the protein CASSLGQSSVYGYTF.

The sample holds many counts of this clonotype. The chain has TRBV29-1 and TRBJ2-2, with D unclear. The CDR3 sequence is 13 residues long. V dropped 5 bases and J dropped 2 bases, with 9 bases sitting between them. Germline CDR1 and CDR2: SQVTM and ANQGSEA. CDR3 DNA: TGCAGCGTTTTGCGCAGCAACACCGGGGAGCTGTTTTTT. Encoded protein: CSVLRSNTGELFF.

This clonotype has just one count. The chain combines TRBV7-8 with TRBJ2-5, with 12 bases fitting TRBD2. With 5 bases clipped from V and 5 bases from J, the junction kept 15 bases outside the gene matches. This CDR3 has 18 residues. Germline V lookup: CDR1 SGHVS, CDR2 FQNEAQ. CDR3 sequence (DNA): TGTGCCAGCAGCCCCGGGACTAGCGGGCAAAGGGCGGGGGAGACCCAGTACTTC. Amino acids: CASSPGTSGQRAGETQYF.

At least ten counts were recorded for this clonotype. The rearrangement links TRBV5-6 to TRBJ2-1; D possibly corresponds to TRBD1 (6 bases). Germline loops: CDR1 SGHDT, CDR2 YYEEEE. This CDR3 spans 16 amino acids. Trimming shortened V by 2 bases and J by 5 bases, and 17 bases separated the two germline ends. The CDR3 DNA sequence: TGTGCCAGCAGCTTACTTATGGGGGCGCAGGACAATGAGCAGTTCTTC. Its protein is CASSLLMGAQDNEQFF.

This clonotype was seen a handful of times. The genes are TRBV5-1 and TRBJ2-5; TRBD1 or TRBD2 may be the D gene (5 bases each). Germline-derived CDR1 and CDR2 are SGHRS and YFSETQ. The CDR3 loop spans 16 amino acids. V shed 0 bases and J shed 4 bases, with 16 bases lying between them. For the CDR3, the DNA is TGCGCCAGCAGCTTGGCCGCGGCCGGGACGGGAGAGACCCAGTACTTC. Translating gives CASSLAAAGTGETQYF.

The table lists this clonotype with many counts. V and J are TRBV11-2 and TRBJ2-3, with 10 bases identical to TRBD1. Germline V gene sequence: CDR1 SGHAT, CDR2 FQNNGV. The CDR3 has 18 residues. V dropped 2 bases and J dropped 1; count of bases not matched to a gene: 9. The CDR3 bases are TGTGCCAGCAGCTTAATTTTTTCTGGGACAGGGGGCACAGATACGCAGTATTTT. Amino acid sequence: CASSLIFSGTGGTDTQYF.

This clonotype was seen repeatedly, ten times or more. The chain carries TRBV5-1 and TRBJ2-7, with TRBD1 matching 7 bases. V lost 2 bases to trimming and J lost 2 bases; unmatched junction nucleotides: 1. The CDR3 sequence is 13 residues long. The germline V gene encodes CDR1 SGHRS and CDR2 YFSETQ. The CDR3 DNA is TGCGCCAGCAGCTTCGGACAGGCCTACGAGCAGTACTTC. Residues: CASSFGQAYEQYF.

This clonotype was observed many times. The genes are TRBV7-3 and TRBJ2-1; weak D call: TRBD2 (5 bases). CDR1 is SGHTA and CDR2 is FQGTGA in the germline V gene. Trimming cost V 5 bases and J 9 bases, with 11 bases left between them. The CDR3 runs to 12 residues. The CDR3 reads CASSPLGTEQFF. The CDR3 region has the DNA TGTGCCAGCAGCCCACTAGGCACTGAGCAGTTCTTC.

The chain employs TRBV10-3 and TRBJ2-1; 10 nucleotides match TRBD1. Trimming cost V 0 bases and J 1 base; bases outside gene matches: 0. Germline loops: CDR1 ENHRY, CDR2 SYGVKD. This CDR3 region has 16 residues. The CDR3 coding sequence is TGTGCCATCAGTGAGTCGGGACAGGGGTCCTACAATGAGCAGTTCTTC. It is translated as CAISESGQGSYNEQFF.

The V gene is TRBV5-1, the J gene TRBJ2-1; D is possibly TRBD1 or TRBD2 (6 bases each). Trimming removed 0 bases at V and 2 bases at J, with 21 bases between. The V gene's germline CDR1 is SGHRS and CDR2 YFSETQ. The CDR3 length is 19 residues. CDR3 coding DNA: TGCGCCAGCAGCTTGGCGGGGCGGGTGGGGGGCTACACCTACAATGAGCAGTTCTTC. This sequence encodes CASSLAGRVGGYTYNEQFF.

The chain is built from TRBV10-1 and TRBJ2-1; D remains ambiguous. Germline-derived CDR1 and CDR2 are WNHNN and SYGVQD (reference sequence). Trimming cost V 4 bases and J 2 bases, with 12 bases left between them. The CDR3 has 15 residues. CDR3 sequence: CASSVRVAPYNEQFF. CDR3 coding DNA: TGCGCCAGCAGTGTACGGGTAGCCCCCTACAATGAGCAGTTCTTC.

This clonotype has a count of ten or more. V is TRBV27 and J is TRBJ2-7; a weak D match, TRBD1 (5 bases). CDR3 length: 16 amino acids. Trimming took 5 bases from V and 4 from J, leaving 21 bases between them. Germline V gene sequence: CDR1 MNHEY, CDR2 SMNVEV (reference sequence). CDR3 bases: TGTGCCAGCAGTCAGTCGCAGGGATCCCGTCATTACGAGCAGTACTTC. Translated: CASSQSQGSRHYEQYF.

The sample holds a few counts of this clonotype. The chain uses TRBV3-1 and TRBJ2-1; TRBD2 aligns across 13 bases. The CDR3 totals 16 residues. The V and J ends lost 2 bases and 8 bases, in that order; junction bases with no gene match: 6. In germline, CDR1 is LGHDT, CDR2 YNNKEL (reference sequence). Here the CDR3 DNA reads TGTGCCAGCAGCCAACTCCGGACTAGCGGGGGCGATGAGCAGTTCTTC. This translates into CASSQLRTSGGDEQFF.

This clonotype was counted ten times or more. The rearrangement uses TRBV6-1 and TRBJ2-1; 10 bases fit TRBD2. Trimming at V came to 5 bases and at J to 4 bases, leaving 8 bases not matched to a gene. The CDR3 is 16 residues long. Germline CDR1 reads MNHNS; CDR2 reads SASEGT. The CDR3 DNA reads as TGTGCCAGCAGTCGGGGCCGAGCGGGGGGGTACAATGAGCAGTTCTTC. As protein: CASSRGRAGGYNEQFF.

Details on this clonotype: This sequence may be a read error, since a much larger clone differs from it by one base. The chain links TRBV11-1 to TRBJ1-5; D is uncertain. This CDR3 comprises 13 residues. CDR1 is SGHAT and CDR2 is FQDESV in the germline V gene (reference sequence). The CDR3 DNA follows: TGTTCCAGCAGCTTAGCCGGAGGTCAGCCCCAGCATTTT. Translating it yields CSSSLAGGQPQHF.

This clonotype was observed at least ten times. This chain connects TRBV7-2 to TRBJ2-1, with D maybe TRBD2 (6 bases). The CDR3 sequence is 16 residues long. Germline V gives CDR1 SGHTA, CDR2 FQGNSA. V was trimmed by 4 bases and J by 4 bases, leaving 17 bases between them. Written as DNA, the CDR3 is TGTGCCAGCAGCTCCCATTCGGGACTCCGGTACAATGAGCAGTTCTTC. This translates into CASSSHSGLRYNEQFF.

This clonotype was detected a few times. The V gene is TRBV29-1, the J gene TRBJ2-5, with 14 bases that match TRBD2. CDR1 SQVTM and CDR2 ANQGSEA come from the germline V gene. CDR3 size: 15 residues. V gave up 1 base and J gave up 5 bases; unmatched junction bases: 3. CDR3 loop: CSVEGRTSGGETQYF. DNA of the CDR3: TGCAGCGTTGAAGGAAGGACTAGCGGGGGGGAGACCCAGTACTTC.

On this clonotype itself: A read error may be the cause here, since a much bigger clone is one base away. V and J are TRBV2 and TRBJ1-5; D unclear. CDR1 and CDR2 (germline): SNHLY, FYNNEI. The CDR3 runs 15 residues. DNA for the CDR3: TGTGCCAGCAGATTAAGACCCATCAGCATTCAGCCCCAGCATTTT. This translates into CASRLRPISIQPQHF.

This clonotype was seen only a few times. This sequence joins TRBV20-1 and TRBJ2-7; 7 positions agree with TRBD2. The CDR3 spans 13 residues. The V segment lost 7 bases and the J segment 0 bases; nucleotides outside the gene matches: 6. The germline V gene encodes CDR1 DFQATT and CDR2 SNEGSKA (reference sequence). CDR3 region: CSVQRESSYEQYF. The CDR3 DNA reads as TGCAGTGTACAGCGGGAATCCTCCTACGAGCAGTACTTC.

In its sample, this clonotype was seen a few times. This chain connects TRBV3-1 to TRBJ1-1, with D hard to call. V was shortened by 0 bases and J by 11 bases, with 7 bases between the two germline ends. The CDR3 covers 11 residues. Looked up from germline, CDR1 is LGHDT and CDR2 is YNNKEL (reference sequence). CDR3 sequence: CASSQEARAFF. Written as DNA, the CDR3 is TGTGCCAGCAGCCAAGAAGCCAGGGCTTTCTTT.

This clonotype appeared many times. This chain joins TRBV24-1 and TRBJ2-7; no clear D gene. V was pared by 1 base and J by 4 bases, with 7 bases between. The V gene's germline CDR1 is KGHDR and CDR2 SFDVKD. This CDR3 has 13 residues. The CDR3 is CATSDLDGYEQYF. Here the CDR3 DNA reads TGTGCCACCAGTGATTTAGATGGGTACGAGCAGTACTTC.

At least ten counts were recorded for this clonotype. The CDR3 spells CATSREAGPNQPQHF. The CDR3 DNA sequence: TGTGCCACCAGCAGAGAGGCAGGGCCTAATCAGCCCCAGCATTTT. V gene TRBV15 combines with J gene TRBJ1-5; TRBD1 might be the D (5 bases). Germline V CDR1 and CDR2: LNHNV, YYDKDF (reference sequence). Trimming took 0 bases from V and 4 from J, leaving 10 bases between them. The CDR3 has 15 residues.

The sample holds many counts of this clonotype. V and J are TRBV5-1 and TRBJ2-7; the match to TRBD2 covers 10 bases. The CDR3 is made up of 15 amino acids. The junction had 6 bases not matched to a gene; V was cut back by 2 bases and J by 4 bases. Germline lookup yields CDR1 SGHRS and CDR2 YFSETQ. This chain's CDR3 is CASSLIPSGRYEQYF. DNA for the CDR3: TGCGCCAGCAGCTTAATACCTAGCGGGAGATACGAGCAGTACTTC.